Shown below are 24 T cell receptor beta chains from a single sample sequenced in a study of cytomegalovirus exposure and HLA in healthy donors (TCRdb year 2017). To prepare the library, the immunoSEQ multiplex PCR assay was applied. For the multiplex PCR, a mixture combining 60 forward primers for TCR Vbeta segments and 13 reverse primers for TCR Jbeta segments was used. The clones in this table, taken by TCRdb from immuneACCESS, are in-frame only. Not every clone is retained; where verified, under half of the shortfall comes from an unresolved V gene, and the cause of the rest is unknown. For this sample the table gives about 100,000 clones, of which 77% were detected only once. Under 8% of the sample comes from the top ten. Sequencing was done on a sample of PBMCs. These receptors were obtained from a man in his fifties or sixties in good health and CMV-seropositive.

This clone turned up a few times. The genes are TRBV7-3 and TRBJ2-5; TRBD2 aligns across 8 bases. The CDR3 loop spans 16 amino acids. Germline-derived CDR1 and CDR2 are SGHTA and FQGTGA. With V trimmed by 1 base and J by 4 bases, 8 bases remained unmatched. The CDR3 reads CASSLSAAGGLETQYF. The CDR3 nucleotides are TGTGCCAGCAGCTTAAGTGCCGCGGGGGGATTAGAGACCCAGTACTTC.

The chain has TRBV7-8 and TRBJ2-1; TRBD1 is a possible D gene (6 bases). Germline V gene lookup returns CDR1 SGHVS and CDR2 FQNEAQ. The V end was cut by 5 bases, the J end by 9 bases, with 11 bases between. The CDR3 is made up of 12 amino acids. CDR3 residues: CASSDRFGEQFF. CDR3 sequence (DNA): TGTGCCAGCAGCGACAGGTTCGGTGAGCAGTTCTTC.

This clone was found many times. The chain has TRBV5-1 and TRBJ2-3; TRBD2 aligns across 15 bases. With 3 bases clipped from V and 5 bases from J, the junction kept 4 bases outside the gene matches. The CDR3 has 16 amino acids. Germline V gives CDR1 SGHRS, CDR2 YFSETQ. CDR3 nucleotide sequence: TGCGCCAGCAGCTGGACTAGCGGGGGGGCAGTAGATACGCAGTATTTT. Its protein is CASSWTSGGAVDTQYF. The full variable domain, its missing parts supplied by reference TRBV5-1 and TRBJ2-3, is KAGVTQTPRYLIKTRGQQVTLSCSPISGHRSVSWYQQTPGQGLQFLFEYFSETQRNKGNFPGRFSGRQFSNSRSEMNVSTLELGDSALYLCASSWTSGGAVDTQYFGPGTRLTVL.

The chain employs TRBV4-2 and TRBJ2-5; 10 positions agree with TRBD2. After removal of 3 bases from V and 4 bases from J, the junction contained 8 bases not matched to a gene. The CDR3 spans 16 residues. Looked up from germline, CDR1 is LGHNA and CDR2 is YNFKEQ. CDR3 sequence reads: CASSQSGGALIETQYF. The DNA of the CDR3 is TGTGCCAGCAGCCAGAGCGGGGGGGCCTTAATAGAGACCCAGTACTTC.

V and J are TRBV7-2 and TRBJ2-2, with TRBD1 as a possible D gene (6 bases). CDR3 length: 15 residues. V was shortened by 5 bases and J by 1 base, with 11 bases between the two germline ends. Germline V gene sequence: CDR1 SGHTA, CDR2 FQGNSA. DNA for the CDR3: TGTGCCAGCAGCCTGACGGGACAGAACACCGGGGAGCTGTTTTTT. Translated: CASSLTGQNTGELFF. The whole variable domain, filled in from reference TRBV7-2 and TRBJ2-2, reads GAGVSQSPSNKVTEKGKDVELRCDPISGHTALYWYRQSLGQGLEFLIYFQGNSAPDKSGLPSDRFSAERTGGSVSTLTIQRTQQEDSAVYLCASSLTGQNTGELFFGEGSRLTVL.

The V and J genes are TRBV9 and TRBJ1-4, with D tentatively TRBD1 (5 bases). Trimming stripped 4 bases from V and 3 bases from J, with 13 bases between. The CDR3 totals 15 residues. The germline V gene has CDR1 SGDLS and CDR2 YYNGEE. CDR3 nucleotide sequence: TGTGCCAGCAGCCCCCAAGGGGCTTCTAATGAAAAACTGTTTTTT. Translation: CASSPQGASNEKLFF.

The chain employs TRBV7-9 and TRBJ2-1; 8 positions match TRBD2. With V trimmed by 3 bases and J by 7 bases, 5 bases remained unmatched. Germline loops: CDR1 SEHNR, CDR2 FQNEAQ (reference sequence). The CDR3 consists of 14 residues. CDR3 in DNA: TGTGCCAGCAGCTTTGCGGGGGGCAGGAATGAGCAGTTCTTC. Its translation is CASSFAGGRNEQFF.

The V gene is TRBV5-1, the J gene TRBJ2-7; 13 positions match TRBD2. This CDR3 is 13 amino acids long. The germline V gene encodes CDR1 SGHRS and CDR2 YFSETQ. Trimming at V came to 4 bases and at J to 11 bases, leaving 6 bases not matched to a gene. CDR3 nucleotides: TGCGCCAGCAGCGCCGGGACTAGCGGGACTGAGTACTTC. It translates to CASSAGTSGTEYF.

V and J are TRBV19 and TRBJ1-2, with D possibly matching TRBD1 (5 bases). There are 13 residues in the CDR3. Trimming took off 10 bases at V and 4 bases at J, with 16 bases between the two ends. Germline CDR1 and CDR2: LNHDA and SQIVND (reference sequence). DNA of the CDR3: TGTGCCACCCTGGGACTGGGAAGCTATGGCTACACCTTC. It yields the protein CATLGLGSYGYTF.

V gene TRBV6-1 combines with J gene TRBJ2-5; 11 nucleotides line up with TRBD1. Germline V lookup: CDR1 MNHNS, CDR2 SASEGT. The CDR3 is 15 amino acids. After removal of 5 bases from V and 5 bases from J, the junction contained 7 bases not matched to a gene. CDR3 in amino acids: CASSPGQGAWETQYF. The DNA for the CDR3 is TGTGCCAGCAGTCCTGGACAGGGGGCTTGGGAGACCCAGTACTTC.

The genes are TRBV4-3 and TRBJ2-7; 7 bases map to TRBD2. V lost 0 bases and J lost 3; bases outside the gene matches: 5. CDR1 is LGHNA, CDR2 YSLEER, per germline. This CDR3 spans 15 amino acids. This CDR3 reads CASSQETGLVYEQYF. The CDR3 DNA reads as TGCGCCAGCAGCCAAGAAACAGGACTAGTCTACGAGCAGTACTTC.

The chain is built from TRBV30 and TRBJ2-5, with a possible D match to TRBD2 (6 bases). Per the germline V gene, CDR1 is GTSNPN and CDR2 is SVGIG (reference sequence). The CDR3 has 15 residues. V shed 0 bases and J shed 1 base, with 12 bases lying between them. CDR3 coding DNA: TGTGCCTGGAGTGTAGGCGGGGTACCCCAAGAGACCCAGTACTTC. It translates to CAWSVGGVPQETQYF.

The chain carries TRBV9 and TRBJ1-6; TRBD1 agrees at 11 bases. Unmatched junction bases numbered 2, after V lost 0 bases and J lost 3 bases. CDR3 length equals 17 residues. CDR1 and CDR2 from the germline V gene are SGDLS and YYNGEE. The CDR3 protein is CASSVGTGGNYNSPLHF. The CDR3, as DNA: TGTGCCAGCAGCGTAGGGACAGGGGGCAACTATAATTCACCCCTCCACTTT.

This clone was observed once. The chain uses TRBV29-1 and TRBJ2-4; perhaps TRBD1 as D (5 bases). CDR1 is SQVTM, CDR2 ANQGSEA, per germline. V lost 3 bases and J 4 bases, leaving 7 bases between the germline ends. The CDR3 length is 12 residues. CDR3 region: CSVEDTKNIQYF. For the CDR3, the DNA is TGCAGCGTTGAGGACACTAAAAACATTCAGTACTTC.

This clone was recorded only once. The chain employs TRBV9 and TRBJ2-5, with 8 bases fitting TRBD2. CDR3 length: 15 amino acids. Germline CDR1 reads SGDLS; CDR2 reads YYNGEE. Trimming cost V 3 bases and J 3 bases; bases outside gene matches: 7. CDR3 sequence: CASSDALGGEETQYF. DNA of the CDR3: TGTGCCAGCAGCGACGCCCTCGGGGGGGAAGAGACCCAGTACTTC.

The V and J genes are TRBV19 and TRBJ1-3; D uncertain. Germline values: CDR1 LNHDA, CDR2 SQIVND (reference sequence). This CDR3 has 17 amino acids. The germline V and J ends were trimmed by 6 bases and 0 bases, with 18 bases remaining between them. The CDR3 DNA is TGTGCCAGTAGCACCGTCTGGGCCTCCAGCTCTGGAAACACCATATATTTT. Protein sequence: CASSTVWASSSGNTIYF.

V gene TRBV5-4 combines with J gene TRBJ2-2, with 8 bases fitting TRBD2. V dropped 3 bases and J dropped 1; count of bases not matched to a gene: 14. The CDR3 consists of 19 residues. The germline gives CDR1 SGHNT, CDR2 YYREEE (reference sequence). CDR3 DNA: TGTGCCAGCAGCTCGACGGTGATCGGGGGGGCTCGGAACACCGGGGAGCTGTTTTTT. Translated, it gives CASSSTVIGGARNTGELFF.

This clone was recorded only once. The gene calls are TRBV28 and TRBJ2-3; 7 bases fit TRBD1. After removal of 2 bases from V and 4 bases from J, the junction contained 9 bases not matched to a gene. Germline-derived CDR1 and CDR2 are MDHEN and SYDVKM. The CDR3 loop spans 16 amino acids. Here the CDR3 reads CASSLVVGGRADTQYF. The CDR3 nucleotides are TGTGCCAGCAGTTTAGTCGTAGGGGGCCGGGCAGATACGCAGTATTTT.

The V gene is TRBV9, the J gene TRBJ2-1; 12 bases agree with TRBD1. Germline CDR1 is SGDLS and CDR2 is YYNGEE. Trimming cost V 0 bases and J 4 bases; bases outside gene matches: 14. The CDR3 is 20 residues long. This CDR3 is CASSVAARGTGGEVYNEQFF. The CDR3 DNA is TGTGCCAGCAGCGTAGCCGCCCGGGGGACAGGGGGCGAGGTGTACAATGAGCAGTTCTTC. The full variable domain, completed using reference TRBV9 and TRBJ2-1, is DSGVTQTPKHLITATGQRVTLRCSPRSGDLSVYWYQQSLDQGLQFLIQYYNGEERAKGNILERFSAQQFPDLHSELNLSSLELGDSALYFCASSVAARGTGGEVYNEQFFGPGTRLTVL.

The CDR3 bases are TGTGCCAGCAGCGTAGTACCCGGTTCTGGAAACACCATATATTTT. As protein: CASSVVPGSGNTIYF. This rearrangement joins TRBV9 to TRBJ1-3, with D hard to call. The CDR3 is 15 residues long. Trimming removed 0 bases from V and 1 base from J, with 8 bases in between. The germline gives CDR1 SGDLS, CDR2 YYNGEE.

This chain joins TRBV27 and TRBJ2-7; 7 bases are a match to TRBD1. Per the germline V gene, CDR1 is MNHEY and CDR2 is SMNVEV (reference sequence). Germline trimming cut 5 bases from V and 3 bases from J; bases unmatched to any gene: 4. There are 13 residues in the CDR3. The CDR3 bases are TGTGCCAGCAGTCGCCGGGACAGCTACGAGCAGTACTTC. Amino acids: CASSRRDSYEQYF.

This chain links TRBV28 with TRBJ1-3; weak D call: TRBD1 (5 bases). In germline, CDR1 is MDHEN, CDR2 SYDVKM. The CDR3 is made up of 16 amino acids. The germline V and J ends were trimmed by 1 base and 0 bases, with 10 bases remaining between them. CDR3 sequence (DNA): TGTGCCAGCAGTTTATTCCAACAGGTCTCTGGAAACACCATATATTTT. Amino acid sequence: CASSLFQQVSGNTIYF.

A few counts support this clone. V and J are TRBV5-1 and TRBJ2-3; D possibly corresponds to TRBD1 (6 bases). The germline CDR1 and CDR2 sequences are SGHRS and YFSETQ. Trimming took 3 bases from V and 0 from J, leaving 11 bases between them. This CDR3 spans 15 amino acids. CDR3 amino acids: CASSSGDTSTDTQYF. Written as DNA, the CDR3 is TGCGCCAGCAGCTCCGGGGACACTAGCACAGATACGCAGTATTTT.

CDR3 amino acids: CASTGTVSYEQYF. For the CDR3, the DNA is TGCGCCAGCACAGGAACGGTGTCCTACGAGCAGTACTTC. This chain uses TRBV5-1 with TRBJ2-7; D remains ambiguous. The V end was cut by 6 bases, the J end by 1 base, with 11 bases between. Per germline, CDR1 SGHRS and CDR2 YFSETQ. CDR3 size: 13 residues. The full variable domain, in which reference TRBV5-1 and TRBJ2-7 provide the parts outside the CDR3, is KAGVTQTPRYLIKTRGQQVTLSCSPISGHRSVSWYQQTPGQGLQFLFEYFSETQRNKGNFPGRFSGRQFSNSRSEMNVSTLELGDSALYLCASTGTVSYEQYFGPGTRLTVT.